This TCR beta chain derives from a study of blood T cell repertoires in COVID-19. Study-wide background: Researchers got acute and convalescent COVID-19 samples from the United States, Italy and Spain. PBMCs, B-cell-depleted T cells, or T cells were the source of the cDNA or gDNA that made up the material.

Original methodology: Nucleated cell counts were estimated from reference gene primer amplification. The data were produced by immunoSEQ multiplex PCR, yet TCRdb's version contains in-frame clones alone and is incomplete. The DNA was the basis for D and trimming; V, J and clone size are from that table. In the table there are more than 90,000 clones, 82% of which are singletons. With 1 base removed from V and 4 bases from J, the gap between germline ends came to 11 bases. The CDR3 runs 15 residues. Germline V gene sequence: CDR1 SGHRS, CDR2 YFSETQ. What was sequenced was peripheral blood. The clonotype comes from an elderly man with acute or convalescent COVID-19. This sequence joins TRBV5-1 and TRBJ2-2; maybe TRBD1 (7 bases). The CDR3 nucleotides are TGCGCCAGCAGCTTGCAGGGGGGCTCCACCGGGGAGCTGTTTTTT. This gives the protein CASSLQGGSTGELFF.